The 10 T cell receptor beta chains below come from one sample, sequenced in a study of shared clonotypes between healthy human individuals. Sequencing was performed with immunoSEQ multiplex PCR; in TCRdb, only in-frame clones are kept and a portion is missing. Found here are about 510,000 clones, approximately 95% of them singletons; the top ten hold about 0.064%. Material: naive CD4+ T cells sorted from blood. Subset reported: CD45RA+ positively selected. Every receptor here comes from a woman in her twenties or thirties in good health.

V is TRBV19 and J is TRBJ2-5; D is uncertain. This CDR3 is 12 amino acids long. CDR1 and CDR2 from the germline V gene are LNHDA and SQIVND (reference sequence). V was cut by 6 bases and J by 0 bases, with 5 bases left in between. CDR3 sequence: CASRKDQETQYF. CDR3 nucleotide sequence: TGTGCCAGTAGAAAAGACCAAGAGACCCAGTACTTC.

The CDR3 loop is CASSFDRRNPSGRAGNEQFF. The CDR3 coding sequence is TGTGCCAGCAGTTTCGATCGGCGGAACCCTAGCGGGAGGGCCGGCAATGAGCAGTTCTTC. The chain recombines TRBV28 with TRBJ2-1; TRBD2 aligns across 12 bases. The CDR3 is 20 residues long. Germline V CDR1 and CDR2: MDHEN, SYDVKM. V lost 3 bases to trimming and J lost 6 bases; unmatched junction nucleotides: 18.

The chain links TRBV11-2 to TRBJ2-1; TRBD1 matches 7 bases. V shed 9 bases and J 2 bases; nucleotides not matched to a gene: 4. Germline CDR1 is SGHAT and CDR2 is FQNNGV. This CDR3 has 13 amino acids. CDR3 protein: CASAGTAYNEQFF. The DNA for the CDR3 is TGTGCCAGTGCCGGGACAGCCTACAATGAGCAGTTCTTC.

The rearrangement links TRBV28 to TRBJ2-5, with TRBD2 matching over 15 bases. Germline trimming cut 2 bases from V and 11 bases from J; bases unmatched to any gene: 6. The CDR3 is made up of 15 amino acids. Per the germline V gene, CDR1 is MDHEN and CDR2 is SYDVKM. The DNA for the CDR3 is TGTGCCAGCAGTTTAGGACTAGCGGGAGGGCGTGAGCAGTACTTC. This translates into CASSLGLAGGREQYF. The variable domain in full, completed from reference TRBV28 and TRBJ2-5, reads DVKVTQSSRYLVKRTGEKVFLECVQDMDHENMFWYRQDPGLGLRLIYFSYDVKMKEKGDIPEGYSVSREKKERFSLILESASTNQTSMYLCASSLGLAGGREQYFGPGTRLLVL.

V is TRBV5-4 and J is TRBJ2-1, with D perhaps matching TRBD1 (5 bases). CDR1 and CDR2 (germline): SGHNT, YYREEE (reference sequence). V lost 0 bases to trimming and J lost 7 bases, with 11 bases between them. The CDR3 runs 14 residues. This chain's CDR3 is CASSLALDRNEQFF. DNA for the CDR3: TGTGCCAGCAGCTTGGCCTTAGACAGAAATGAGCAGTTCTTC.

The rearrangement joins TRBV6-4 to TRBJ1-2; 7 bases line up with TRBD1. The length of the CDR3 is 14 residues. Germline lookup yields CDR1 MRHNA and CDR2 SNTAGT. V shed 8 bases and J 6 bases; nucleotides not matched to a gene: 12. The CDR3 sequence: CASSPSGTENGYTF. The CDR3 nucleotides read TGTGCCAGCTCCCCCTCCGGGACAGAAAATGGCTACACCTTC.

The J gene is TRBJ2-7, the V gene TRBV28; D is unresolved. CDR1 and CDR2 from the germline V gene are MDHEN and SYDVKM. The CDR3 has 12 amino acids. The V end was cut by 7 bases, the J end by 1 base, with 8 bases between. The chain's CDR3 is CASNEGSYEQYF. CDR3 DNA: TGTGCCAGCAATGAAGGTTCCTACGAGCAGTACTTC.

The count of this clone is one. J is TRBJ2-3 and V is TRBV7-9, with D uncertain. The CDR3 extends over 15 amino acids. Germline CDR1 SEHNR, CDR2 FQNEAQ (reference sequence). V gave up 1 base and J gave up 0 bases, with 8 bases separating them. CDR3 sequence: CASSLGRVSTDTQYF. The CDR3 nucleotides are TGTGCCAGCAGCTTAGGCCGGGTGAGCACAGATACGCAGTATTTT.

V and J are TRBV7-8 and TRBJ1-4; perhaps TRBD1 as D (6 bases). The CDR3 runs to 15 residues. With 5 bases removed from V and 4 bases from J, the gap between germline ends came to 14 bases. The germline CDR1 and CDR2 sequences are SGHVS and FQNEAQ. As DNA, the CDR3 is TGTGCCAGCAGCCGCCAGGGGCCTAATAATGAAAAACTGTTTTTT. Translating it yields CASSRQGPNNEKLFF.

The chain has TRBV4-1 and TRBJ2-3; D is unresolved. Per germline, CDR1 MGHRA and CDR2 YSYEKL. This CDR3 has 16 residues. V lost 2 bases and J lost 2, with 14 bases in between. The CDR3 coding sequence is TGCGCCAGCAGCCAAATTCAGGTTTGGGTCACAGATACGCAGTATTTT. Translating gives CASSQIQVWVTDTQYF.